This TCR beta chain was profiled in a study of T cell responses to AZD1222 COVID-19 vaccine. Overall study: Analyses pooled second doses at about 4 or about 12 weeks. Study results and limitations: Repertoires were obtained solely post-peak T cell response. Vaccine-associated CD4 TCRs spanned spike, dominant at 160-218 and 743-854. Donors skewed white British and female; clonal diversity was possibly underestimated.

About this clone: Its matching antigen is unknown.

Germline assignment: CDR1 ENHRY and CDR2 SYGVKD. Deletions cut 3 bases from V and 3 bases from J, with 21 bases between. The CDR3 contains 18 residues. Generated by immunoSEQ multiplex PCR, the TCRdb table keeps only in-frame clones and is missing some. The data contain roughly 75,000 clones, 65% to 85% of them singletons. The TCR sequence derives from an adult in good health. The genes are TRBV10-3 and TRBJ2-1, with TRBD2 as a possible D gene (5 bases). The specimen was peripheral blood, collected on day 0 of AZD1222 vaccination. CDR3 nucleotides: TGTGCCATCAGTGATGAGGGTCGGATGAGAAGAGTCTACAATGAGCAGTTCTTC. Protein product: CAISDEGRMRRVYNEQFF.